A selection of T cell receptor beta chains follows, all from one sample in a study of blood T cell repertoires in COVID-19. Here immunoSEQ multiplex PCR was the method, and the copy in TCRdb shows in-frame clones only, minus some. The sample has 220,000 or so clones, approximately 82% seen once. The sequencing input was peripheral blood. The receptors here all came from a woman aged 80 or older with acute or convalescent COVID-19. Both conserved end residues are part of each CDR3. Fields, in order: clone size, J gene, D gene, V gene, CDR3 protein, CDR3 DNA. The D gene is left open where the match is weak. The listing skips clone size in some rows; elsewhere it reads once, few, many or a size class.

size: .
J: TRBJ2-7
D: .
V: TRBV2
CDR3: CASRQDNLSYEQYF
DNA: TGTGCCAGCAGGCAGGACAATCTCTCCTACGAGCAGTACTTC

size: .
J: TRBJ2-2
D: .
V: TRBV6-5
CDR3: CASSYGTPNTGELFF
DNA: TGTGCCAGCAGTTACGGGACTCCGAACACCGGGGAGCTGTTTTTT

size: .
J: TRBJ2-1
D: .
V: TRBV9
CDR3: CASSVEGLGEQFF
DNA: TGTGCCAGCAGCGTAGAGGGGTTGGGTGAGCAGTTCTTC

size: once
J: TRBJ1-3
D: .
V: TRBV7-2
CDR3: CASSLWAGSSGNTIYF
DNA: TGTGCCAGCAGCTTATGGGCAGGGTCAAGCGGAAACACCATATATTTT

size: .
J: TRBJ1-2
D: TRBD1
V: TRBV28
CDR3: CASSWDRGLGYTF
DNA: TGTGCCAGCAGTTGGGACAGGGGGCTGGGCTACACCTTC

size: .
J: TRBJ1-6
D: TRBD1
V: TRBV2
CDR3: CASSYKWGQGRNNSPLHF
DNA: TGTGCCAGCAGTTACAAATGGGGACAGGGAAGGAATAATTCACCCCTCCACTTT

size: .
J: TRBJ1-5
D: TRBD1
V: TRBV19
CDR3: CASSISAGGKGNQPQHF
DNA: TGTGCCAGTAGTATTTCGGCAGGGGGCAAGGGCAATCAGCCCCAGCATTTT

size: .
J: TRBJ1-6
D: TRBD1
V: TRBV6-6
CDR3: CASSRSGTGPRNSPLHF
DNA: TGTGCCAGCAGTAGATCCGGGACAGGGCCTCGAAATTCACCCCTCCACTTT

size: once
J: TRBJ2-5
D: TRBD1
V: TRBV5-1
CDR3: CASSAEDRVETQYF
DNA: TGCGCCAGCAGCGCCGAAGACAGGGTTGAGACCCAGTACTTC

size: .
J: TRBJ1-5
D: .
V: TRBV6-5
CDR3: CASKGGRIQPQHF
DNA: TGTGCCAGCAAGGGAGGGAGAATTCAGCCCCAGCATTTT

size: .
J: TRBJ2-7
D: TRBD1
V: TRBV12-3/TRBV12-4
CDR3: CASRRQGAPGQYF
DNA: TGTGCCAGCAGGAGACAGGGGGCGCCAGGGCAGTACTTC

size: .
J: TRBJ1-1
D: .
V: TRBV28
CDR3: CASSSGRENTEAFF
DNA: TGTGCCAGCAGTTCCGGACGGGAGAACACTGAAGCTTTCTTT

size: .
J: TRBJ2-3
D: .
V: TRBV5-4
CDR3: CASSLVVPADTQYF
DNA: TGTGCCAGCAGCTTGGTGGTTCCGGCAGATACGCAGTATTTT